This TCR beta chain was found in a study of blood T cell repertoires in COVID-19. Across the whole study: The United States, Italy and Spain provided the acute and convalescent COVID-19 samples.

Trimming shortened V by 4 bases and J by 5 bases, and 15 bases separated the two germline ends. CDR3 size: 15 residues. Germline V gives CDR1 MDHEN, CDR2 SYDVKM. This clone was detected only once. In the source study's methods: Amplification of reference gene primers was used by the study to estimate nucleated cell counts. The repertoire was sequenced with immunoSEQ multiplex PCR; TCRdb's copy has only in-frame clones and lacks some. V and J calls and clone size are copied from that table; D and trimming were computed from the DNA. The repertoire holds 64,000 or so clones, with around 80% as singletons.

This chain connects TRBV28 to TRBJ1-5, with D tentatively TRBD1 (5 bases). The TCR comes from a human donor in a cohort sampled during active COVID-19. Specimen: peripheral blood. The DNA for the CDR3 is TGTGCCAGCAGTTGGAGAGGAGGGGAATATCAGCCCCAGCATTTT. Residues: CASSWRGGEYQPQHF.